The 9 T cell receptor beta chains below were found in one sample sequenced in a study of tumor-infiltrating lymphocytes in primary liver carcinoma. Investigators took RNA and DNA out together from 20-30 mg of unsorted bulk tissue. Total RNA amounting to roughly 480 ng was the source from which TCR beta cDNA was made with a constant-region primer. Three nested multiplex PCR rounds of slightly modified ARM-PCR generated TCR beta libraries. Primers for the first two PCR rounds were TRBV1-TRBV30 forward primers and a C-beta reverse primer (approximately 9 cycles per round). TCRdb processed the multiplex PCR reads anew with MiXCR; each CDR3 protein has one entry. This table holds 50,000 or so distinct CDR3 sequences, about 80% found once. Sequences were obtained from liver tumor tissue from sampling region 5. As to subset: tumor region T5, tumor centre. The origin of the receptors is a man aged 40-49 years with primary liver carcinoma and hepatitis B virus infection.

Of note for this clonotype: No conserved phenylalanine or tryptophan is present at the end of the CDR3, so a read error is the likely explanation. No DNA is shown, since the ends of the CDR3 on it are uncertain; the CDR3 is the one TCRdb lists. This chain links TRBV28 with TRBJ2-7; the table's D call TRBD1 went unverified against the DNA. Germline CDR1 is MDHEN and CDR2 is SYDVKM. Including both end residues, the CDR3 is 15 amino acids long. CDR3 sequence reads: CASNSWTDVSYEQYS.

As regards this clonotype: A junction end diverges from the germline sequence, so it may reflect a read error. This sequence joins TRBV28 and TRBJ2-5; either TRBD1 or TRBD2 may fit D (5 bases each). Looked up from germline, CDR1 is MDHEN and CDR2 is SYDVKM. This CDR3 contains 14 residues. In DNA, the CDR3 is TGTGTCAGCAGTGGGGACCACTTCAGGCAGACCCAGTACTTC. It encodes CVSSGDHFRQTQYF.

Of note for this clonotype: One end of the junction does not line up with germline, which may come from a read error. The V call is TRBV6-2 or TRBV6-3, the J call TRBJ2-5; 9 bases map to TRBD2. Germline lookup yields CDR1 MNHEY and CDR2 SVGEGT. This CDR3 region has 16 residues. The CDR3 bases are TGTGCCAGCAGTTGGTCTCAAGCGGGAGGAATGGGGACCCGGTACTTC. Its translation is CASSWSQAGGMGTRYF.

Notes on this clonotype: Compared with germline, one end of the junction differs, possibly owing to a read error. This chain connects TRBV4-3 to TRBJ2-1, with 7 bases matching TRBD2. The CDR3 loop spans 16 amino acids. Germline assignment: CDR1 LGHNA and CDR2 YSLEER. CDR3 in amino acids: CDSSQDSGPAYNEQSF. As DNA, the CDR3 is TGCGACAGCAGCCAAGATAGCGGGCCAGCCTACAATGAACAGTCCTTC.

A word on this clonotype: Sequence at one end of the junction differs from germline and may be a read error. V gene TRBV7-8 combines with J gene TRBJ2-3; D remains ambiguous. The CDR3 loop spans 15 amino acids. CDR1 is SGHVS and CDR2 is FQNEAQ in the germline V gene. The CDR3 DNA follows: TGTGCCAGCAGTGAGGAACGTCCAAAGGCAGATACGCATTATTTT. It is translated as CASSEERPKADTHYF. Looking up the rest from reference TRBV7-8 and TRBJ2-3 gives the full variable domain: GAGVSQSPRYKVAKRGQDVALRCDPISGHVSLFWYQQALGQGPEFLTYFQNEAQLDKSGLPSDRFFAERPEGSVSTLKIQRTQQEDSAVYLCASSEERPKADTHYFGPGTRLTVL.

This clonotype was picked up a small number of times. A much larger clone is a single base away; this may be a read error. The chain recombines TRBV30 with TRBJ2-1; D might be TRBD1 or TRBD2, each matching 6 bases. The V end was cut by 5 bases, the J end by 8 bases, with 16 bases between. Per germline, CDR1 GTSNPN and CDR2 SVGIG (reference sequence). CDR3 length equals 13 residues. The CDR3 DNA follows: TGTGCCTGGGCCGGGACATGGAGGGATGAGCAGTTCTTC. Translating gives CAWAGTWRDEQFF.

Concerning this clonotype: Sequence at one end of the junction differs from germline and may be a read error. The chain has TRBV10-3 and TRBJ2-3; D is possibly TRBD2 (5 bases). The length of the CDR3 is 15 residues. Germline V gene lookup returns CDR1 ENHRY and CDR2 SYGVKD. CDR3 nucleotide sequence: TGTGCCATCACTGAAGGGAGCGGCAGCACAAATACGCAGTATTTT. Its protein is CAITEGSGSTNTQYF.

On this clonotype itself: The junction and the germline gene differ at one end; a read error may be behind it. The chain has TRBV5-5 and TRBJ1-3; the D gene is possibly TRBD1 (5 bases). The germline gives CDR1 SGHKS, CDR2 YYEKEE (reference sequence). The CDR3 has 17 residues. The CDR3 loop is CVSSAGTDLFSGNTIYF. The CDR3 DNA reads as TGTGTCAGCAGCGCAGGGACGGATCTCTTTTCTGGTAACACCATATATTTT. The full variable domain, with the rest looked up from reference TRBV5-5 and TRBJ1-3, is DAGVTQSPTHLIKTRGQQVTLRCSPISGHKSVSWYQQVLGQGPQFIFQYYEKEERGRGNFPDRFSARQFPNYSSELNVNALLLGDSALYLCVSSAGTDLFSGNTIYFGEGSWLTVV.

In its sample, this clonotype was seen once. It is likely a read error, because the conserved phenylalanine at the end of the CDR3 is missing. CDR3 bases: TGCAGCCTTGAAGGGAGGGTCCTAGCGGAGATCTACAATGAGCAGTTCTCC. Translation gives CSLEGRVLAEIYNEQFS. The rearrangement joins TRBV29-1 to TRBJ2-1, with 7 bases aligning to TRBD2. Germline V gene data show CDR1 as SQVTM and CDR2 as ANQGSEA. The CDR3 totals 17 residues.